This entry is about one TCR beta chain. This specimen belongs to a study of T cell repertoires in ileal Crohn's disease. The repertoire was sequenced with immunoSEQ multiplex PCR; TCRdb's copy has only in-frame clones and lacks some. The sample records around 15,000 clones, roughly 60% being singletons. The receptor was isolated from an adult with Crohn's disease. Material for sequencing was ileal tissue.

CDR3 residues: CAWIRMNTEAFF. The CDR3 DNA is TGTGCCTGGATCAGAATGAACACTGAAGCTTTCTTT. V gene TRBV30 combines with J gene TRBJ1-1, with D unresolved. The CDR3 covers 12 residues. CDR1 GTSNPN and CDR2 SVGIG come from the germline V gene (reference sequence). The germline V and J ends were trimmed by 4 bases and 0 bases, with 6 bases remaining between them.